This T cell receptor (beta chain) was recorded in a study of cytomegalovirus exposure and HLA in healthy donors. The wider study: Membership in the Caucasian-associated ancestry cluster was found for about four fifths of around 380 genotyped donors. Study-level results: Later findings reportedly placed an Asian-associated ancestry cluster below the roughly 730-donor mean for N-insertions. A link between a missense DCLRE1C variant and TCR beta V- and J-gene trimming emerged from a later analysis. Apart from CMV serostatus, no immune exposure information was available.

The CDR3 spans 14 residues. Germline CDR1 reads MDHEN; CDR2 reads SYDVKM. The V segment lost 5 bases and the J segment 6 bases; nucleotides outside the gene matches: 5. About this clone: Its antigen remains unknown.

This PCR relied on a set of 60 Vbeta primers and 13 Jbeta primers. TCRdb keeps only in-frame clones here, not all; method: immunoSEQ multiplex PCR. This sample yields approximately 99,000 clones, of which 73% are seen a single time; about 3.5% belongs to the top ten. The chain combines TRBV28 with TRBJ1-5; 9 nucleotides agree with TRBD1. Sample: PBMCs. The source of this sequence is a man between 35 and 55 years old in good health and CMV-seronegative. CDR3 amino acids: CASSLHRGPQPQHF. CDR3 bases: TGTGCCAGCAGTCTACACAGGGGGCCTCAGCCCCAGCATTTT.